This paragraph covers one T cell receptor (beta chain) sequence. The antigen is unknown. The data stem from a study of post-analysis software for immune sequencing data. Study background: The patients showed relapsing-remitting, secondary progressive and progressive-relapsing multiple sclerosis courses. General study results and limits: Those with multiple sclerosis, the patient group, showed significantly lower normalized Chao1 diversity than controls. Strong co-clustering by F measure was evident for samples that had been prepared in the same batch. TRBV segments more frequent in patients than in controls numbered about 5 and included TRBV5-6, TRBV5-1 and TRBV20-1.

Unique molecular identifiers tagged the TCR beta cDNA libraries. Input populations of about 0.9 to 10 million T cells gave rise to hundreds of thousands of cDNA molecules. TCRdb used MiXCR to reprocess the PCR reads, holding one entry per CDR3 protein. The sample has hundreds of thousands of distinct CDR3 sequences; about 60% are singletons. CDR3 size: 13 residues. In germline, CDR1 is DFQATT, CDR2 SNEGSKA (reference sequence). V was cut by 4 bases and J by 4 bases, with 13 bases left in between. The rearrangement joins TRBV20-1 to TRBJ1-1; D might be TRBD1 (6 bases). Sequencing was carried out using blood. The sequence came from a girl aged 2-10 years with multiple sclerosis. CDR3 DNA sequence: TGCAGTGCTAAAGAACAGGGCGGCACTGAAGCTTTCTTT. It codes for CSAKEQGGTEAFF.